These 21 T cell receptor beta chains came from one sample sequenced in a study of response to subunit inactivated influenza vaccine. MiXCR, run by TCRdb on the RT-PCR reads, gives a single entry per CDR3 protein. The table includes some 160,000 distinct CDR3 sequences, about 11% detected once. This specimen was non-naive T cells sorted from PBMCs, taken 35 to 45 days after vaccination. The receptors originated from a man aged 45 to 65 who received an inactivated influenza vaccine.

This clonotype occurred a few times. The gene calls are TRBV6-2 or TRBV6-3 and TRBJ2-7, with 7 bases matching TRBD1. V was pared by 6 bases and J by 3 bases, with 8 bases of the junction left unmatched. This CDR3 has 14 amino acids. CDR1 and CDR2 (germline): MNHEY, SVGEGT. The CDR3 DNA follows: TGTGCCAGCAGGGGGACAGTCTCCCGCTACGAGCAGTACTTC. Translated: CASRGTVSRYEQYF.

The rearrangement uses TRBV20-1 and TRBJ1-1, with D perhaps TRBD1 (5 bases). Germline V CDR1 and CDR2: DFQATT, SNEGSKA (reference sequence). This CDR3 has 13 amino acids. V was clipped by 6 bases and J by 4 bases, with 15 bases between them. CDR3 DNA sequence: TGCAGTGCGGATGACGGGACCATCACTGAAGCTTTCTTT. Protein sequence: CSADDGTITEAFF.

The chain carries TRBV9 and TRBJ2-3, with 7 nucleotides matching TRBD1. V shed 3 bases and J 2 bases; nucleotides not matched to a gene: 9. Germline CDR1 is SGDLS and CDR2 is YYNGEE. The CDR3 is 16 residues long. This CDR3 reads CASSDPGDSNTDTQYF. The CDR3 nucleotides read TGTGCCAGCAGCGACCCCGGGGACAGTAACACAGATACGCAGTATTTT.

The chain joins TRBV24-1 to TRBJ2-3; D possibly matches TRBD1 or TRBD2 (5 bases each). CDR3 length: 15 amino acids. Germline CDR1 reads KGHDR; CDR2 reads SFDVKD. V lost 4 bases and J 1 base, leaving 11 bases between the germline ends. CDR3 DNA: TGTGCCACCAGTGACCCTAGGGACCGCACAGATACGCAGTATTTT. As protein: CATSDPRDRTDTQYF.

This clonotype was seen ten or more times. DNA for the CDR3: TGTGCCCTCGGACTAGGCACAGATACGCAGTATTTT. It yields the protein CALGLGTDTQYF. The chain combines TRBV7-9 with TRBJ2-3, with 7 bases that match TRBD2. The V and J ends lost 11 bases and 1 base, in that order; junction bases with no gene match: 3. Germline V gene sequence: CDR1 SEHNR, CDR2 FQNEAQ (reference sequence). The CDR3 is made up of 12 amino acids.

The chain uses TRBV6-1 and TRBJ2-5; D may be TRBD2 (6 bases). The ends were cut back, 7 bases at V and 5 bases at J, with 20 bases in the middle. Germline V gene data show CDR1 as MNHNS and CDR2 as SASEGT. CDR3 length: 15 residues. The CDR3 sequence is CASKTGAIAGETQYF. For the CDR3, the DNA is TGTGCCAGCAAGACCGGGGCCATCGCGGGGGAGACCCAGTACTTC.

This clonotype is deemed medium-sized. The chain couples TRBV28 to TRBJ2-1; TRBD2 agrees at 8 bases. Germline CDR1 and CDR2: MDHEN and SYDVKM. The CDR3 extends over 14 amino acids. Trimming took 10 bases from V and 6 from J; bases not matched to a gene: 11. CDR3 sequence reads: CATEPAGEGNEQFF. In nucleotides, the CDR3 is TGTGCCACCGAGCCAGCGGGAGAGGGCAATGAGCAGTTCTTC. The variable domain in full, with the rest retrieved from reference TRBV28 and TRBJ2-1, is DVKVTQSSRYLVKRTGEKVFLECVQDMDHENMFWYRQDPGLGLRLIYFSYDVKMKEKGDIPEGYSVSREKKERFSLILESASTNQTSMYLCATEPAGEGNEQFFGPGTRLTVL.

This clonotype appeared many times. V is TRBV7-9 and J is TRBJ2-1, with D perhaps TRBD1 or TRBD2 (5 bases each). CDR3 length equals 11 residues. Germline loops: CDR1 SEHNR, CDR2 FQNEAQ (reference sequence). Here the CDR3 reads CASGGYNEQFF. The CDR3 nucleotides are TGTGCTAGTGGGGGATACAATGAGCAGTTCTTC.

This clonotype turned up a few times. This CDR3 is CAWSFGLAGAGETQYF. The CDR3 DNA is TGTGCCTGGAGTTTCGGACTAGCGGGGGCGGGGGAGACCCAGTACTTC. The genes are TRBV30 and TRBJ2-5, with 13 bases fitting TRBD2. V trimming: 2 bases; J trimming: 5 bases; junction bases outside the gene matches: 8. Germline-derived CDR1 and CDR2 are GTSNPN and SVGIG (reference sequence). The CDR3 length is 16 residues.

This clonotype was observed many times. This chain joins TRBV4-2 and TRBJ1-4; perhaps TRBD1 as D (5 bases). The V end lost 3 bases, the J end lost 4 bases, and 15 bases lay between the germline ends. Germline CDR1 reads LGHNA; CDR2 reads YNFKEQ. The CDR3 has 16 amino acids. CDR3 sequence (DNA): TGTGCCAGCAGCCAGAAAGACGGGACGGGTAATGAAAAACTGTTTTTT. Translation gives CASSQKDGTGNEKLFF.

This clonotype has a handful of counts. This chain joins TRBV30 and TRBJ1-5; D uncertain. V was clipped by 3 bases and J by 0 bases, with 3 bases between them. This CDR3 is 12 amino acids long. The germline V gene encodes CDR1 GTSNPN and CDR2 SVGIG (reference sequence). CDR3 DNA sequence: TGTGCCTGGAGGCATAGCAATCAGCCCCAGCATTTT. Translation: CAWRHSNQPQHF. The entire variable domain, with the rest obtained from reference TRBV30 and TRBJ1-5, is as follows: SQTIHQWPATLVQPVGSPLSLECTVEGTSNPNLYWYRQAAGRGLQLLFYSVGIGQISSEVPQNLSASRPQDRQFILSSKKLLLSDSGFYLCAWRHSNQPQHFGDGTRLSIL.

DNA of the CDR3: TGTGCCAGCAGTTACTTACCGGGACTCGCGGGGGGGCTTGGTTGGACAGATACGCAGTATTTT. Protein: CASSYLPGLAGGLGWTDTQYF. This rearrangement joins TRBV6-2 or TRBV6-3 to TRBJ2-3; 9 positions match TRBD2. V was pared by 1 base and J by 3 bases, with 20 bases of the junction left unmatched. The CDR3 consists of 21 residues. From germline, CDR1 is MNHEY and CDR2 SVGEGT.

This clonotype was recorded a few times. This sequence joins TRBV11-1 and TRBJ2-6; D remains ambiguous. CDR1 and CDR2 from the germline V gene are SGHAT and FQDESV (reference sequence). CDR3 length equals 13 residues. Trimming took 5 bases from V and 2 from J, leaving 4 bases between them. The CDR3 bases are TGTGCCAGCAGCCGACCTGGGGCCAACGTCCTGACTTTC. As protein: CASSRPGANVLTF.

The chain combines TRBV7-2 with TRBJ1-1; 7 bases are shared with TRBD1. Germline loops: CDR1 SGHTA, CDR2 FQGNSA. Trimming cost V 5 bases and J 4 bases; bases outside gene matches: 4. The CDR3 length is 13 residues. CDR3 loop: CASSRGQTTEAFF. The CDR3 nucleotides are TGTGCCAGCAGCAGGGGACAGACCACTGAAGCTTTCTTT.

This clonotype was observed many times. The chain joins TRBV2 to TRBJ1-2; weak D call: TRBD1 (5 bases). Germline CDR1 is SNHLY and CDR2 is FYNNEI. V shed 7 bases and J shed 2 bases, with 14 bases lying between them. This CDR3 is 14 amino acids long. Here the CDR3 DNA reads TGTGCCAGCATTGGGCAGGGCCTAAACTATGGCTACACCTTC. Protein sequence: CASIGQGLNYGYTF.

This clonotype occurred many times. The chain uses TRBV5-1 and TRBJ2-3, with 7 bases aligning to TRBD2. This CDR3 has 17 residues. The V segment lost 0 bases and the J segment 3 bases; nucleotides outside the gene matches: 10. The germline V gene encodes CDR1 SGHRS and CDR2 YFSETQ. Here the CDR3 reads CASSLEGGGYFTDTQYF. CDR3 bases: TGCGCCAGCAGCTTGGAAGGCGGGGGATATTTTACAGATACGCAGTATTTT.

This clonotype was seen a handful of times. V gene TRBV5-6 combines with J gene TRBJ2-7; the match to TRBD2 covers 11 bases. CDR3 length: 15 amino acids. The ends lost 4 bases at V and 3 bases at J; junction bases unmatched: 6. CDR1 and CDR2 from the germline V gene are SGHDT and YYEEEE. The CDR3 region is CASSGSGRAFYEQYF. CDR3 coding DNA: TGTGCCAGCAGCGGTAGCGGGAGGGCCTTCTACGAGCAGTACTTC.

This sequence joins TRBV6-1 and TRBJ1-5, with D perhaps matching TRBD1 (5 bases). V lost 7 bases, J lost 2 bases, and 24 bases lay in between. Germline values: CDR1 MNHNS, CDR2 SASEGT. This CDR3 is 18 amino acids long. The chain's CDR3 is CASTKGRGPGQRNQPQHF. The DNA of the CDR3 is TGTGCCAGCACCAAAGGGAGGGGTCCTGGGCAACGCAATCAGCCCCAGCATTTT.

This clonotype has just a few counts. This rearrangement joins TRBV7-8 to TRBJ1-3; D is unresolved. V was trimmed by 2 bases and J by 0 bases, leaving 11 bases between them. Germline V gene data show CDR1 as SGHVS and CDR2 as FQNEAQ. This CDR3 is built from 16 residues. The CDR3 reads CASSLTPGSSGNTIYF. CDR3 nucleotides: TGTGCCAGCAGCTTAACCCCAGGTTCCTCTGGAAACACCATATATTTT.

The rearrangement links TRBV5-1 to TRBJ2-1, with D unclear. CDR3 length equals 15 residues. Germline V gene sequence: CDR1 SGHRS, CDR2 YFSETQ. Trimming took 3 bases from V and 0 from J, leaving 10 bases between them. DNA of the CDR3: TGCGCCAGCAGCTCGACACTTAGCTCCTACAATGAGCAGTTCTTC. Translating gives CASSSTLSSYNEQFF.

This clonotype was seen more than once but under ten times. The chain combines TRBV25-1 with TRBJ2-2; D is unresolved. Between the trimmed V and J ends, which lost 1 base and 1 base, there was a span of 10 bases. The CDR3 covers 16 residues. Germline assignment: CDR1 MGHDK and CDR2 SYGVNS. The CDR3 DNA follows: TGTGCCAGCAGTGAATCTTTAGGGAAGAACACCGGGGAGCTGTTTTTT. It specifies CASSESLGKNTGELFF.